The present T cell receptor beta chain was sequenced within a study of blood T cells in healthy people across ages. A second PCR, run for about 7 to 11 cycles, used a sample-barcoded 5' primer plus a J-beta primer mix. From the 5' RACE reads, TCRdb called clonotypes with MiXCR, one entry per CDR3 protein. The repertoire includes some 320,000 distinct CDR3 sequences, 25% to 30% of them detected once, and roughly 28% sits in the top ten. Overall study results and limits: Naive T cell percentage showed a strong correlation with TCR beta diversity. One million T cells yielded diversity estimates that were considered underestimates.

There are 15 residues in the CDR3. V lost 2 bases and J lost 4, with 15 bases in between. Per germline, CDR1 MNHEY and CDR2 SVGEGT. This clonotype was detected only a few times. Its antigen remains unidentified. Peripheral blood, ten milliliters per donor, was collected. This receptor was obtained from a woman in her seventies in good health. V and J are TRBV6-2 or TRBV6-3 and TRBJ2-7; unclear D gene. The material sequenced was blood. The CDR3 protein is CASSYDRAPIYEQYF. The CDR3 DNA reads TGTGCCAGCAGTTACGATAGGGCTCCGATTTACGAGCAGTACTTC.